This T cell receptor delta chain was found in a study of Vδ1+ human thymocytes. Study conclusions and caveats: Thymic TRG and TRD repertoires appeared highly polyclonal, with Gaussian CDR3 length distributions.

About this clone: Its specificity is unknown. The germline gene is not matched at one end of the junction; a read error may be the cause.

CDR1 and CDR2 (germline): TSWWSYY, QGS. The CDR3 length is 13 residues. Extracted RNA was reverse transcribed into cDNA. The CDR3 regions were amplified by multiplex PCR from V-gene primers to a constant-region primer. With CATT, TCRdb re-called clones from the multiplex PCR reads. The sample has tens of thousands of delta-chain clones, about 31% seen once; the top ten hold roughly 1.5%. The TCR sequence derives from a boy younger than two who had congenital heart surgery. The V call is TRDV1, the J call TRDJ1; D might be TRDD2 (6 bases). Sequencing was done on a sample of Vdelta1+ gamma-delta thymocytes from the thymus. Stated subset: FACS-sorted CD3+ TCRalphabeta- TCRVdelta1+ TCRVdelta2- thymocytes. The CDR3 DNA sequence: TGTGCTCTTGGGGTTAGGCCTTCCGAGAAACTCATCTTT. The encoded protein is CALGVRPSEKLIF.